The 30 T cell receptor beta chains below all came from one sample that was sequenced in a study of T cell repertoires in cytomegalovirus infection. TCRdb passed the reads through MiXCR, listing each CDR3 protein once. Of about 60,000 distinct CDR3 sequences detected, over 20% appear once; the ten largest clones hold around 72%. For these TCRs, the target antigens are not known. The sample consisted of CD8+ T cells from cultured PBMCs, taken from culture after CMV antigen stimulation. Source of these receptors: a human donor in good health (CMV status not recorded). Some clones in this sample may be carry-over from other donors' samples.

Only a few counts were recorded for this clonotype. The rearrangement links TRBV19 to TRBJ1-1; maybe TRBD1 (6 bases). The CDR3 loop spans 12 amino acids. CDR1 LNHDA and CDR2 SQIVND come from the germline V gene (reference sequence). The V gene lost 10 bases and the J gene lost 4 bases, with 13 bases spanning the gap. The CDR3 spells CATEGQVTEAFF. The CDR3 DNA sequence: TGTGCCACCGAGGGACAAGTCACTGAAGCTTTCTTT.

The chain combines TRBV7-9 with TRBJ2-3; weak D call: TRBD1 (6 bases). The CDR3 extends over 17 amino acids. Germline values: CDR1 SEHNR, CDR2 FQNEAQ (reference sequence). Trimming shortened V by 3 bases and J by 5 bases, and 21 bases separated the two germline ends. CDR3 nucleotides: TGTGCCAGCAGCTTTAGACCGGGACACACCGCCTTAGATACGCAGTATTTT. Its translation: CASSFRPGHTALDTQYF. Full variable domain (remainder filled in from reference TRBV7-9 and TRBJ2-3): DTGVSQNPRHKITKRGQNVTFRCDPISEHNRLYWYRQTLGQGPEFLTYFQNEAQLEKSRLLSDRFSAERPKGSFSTLEIQRTEQGDSAMYLCASSFRPGHTALDTQYFGPGTRLTVL.

The J gene is TRBJ1-4, the V gene TRBV27; the D gene is possibly TRBD1 (6 bases). The CDR3 consists of 18 residues. The germline gives CDR1 MNHEY, CDR2 SMNVEV (reference sequence). Trimming removed 6 bases at V and 0 bases at J, with 20 bases between. The CDR3 loop is CASRRGGALSATNEKLFF. As DNA, the CDR3 is TGTGCCAGCAGGAGGGGGGGCGCCCTTTCGGCAACTAATGAAAAACTGTTTTTT.

The V and J genes are TRBV4-1 and TRBJ1-1; D perhaps matches TRBD1 (6 bases). Trimming cost V 2 bases and J 6 bases, with 16 bases left between them. Germline CDR1 MGHRA, CDR2 YSYEKL. The length of the CDR3 is 15 residues. The CDR3 DNA reads as TGCGCCAGCAGCCAAAATATAATGAGGACAGCTGAAGCTTTCTTT. Protein sequence: CASSQNIMRTAEAFF.

This chain links TRBV12-3 or TRBV12-4 with TRBJ1-5; D remains ambiguous. Trimming removed 6 bases at V and 5 bases at J, with 11 bases between. The CDR3 totals 13 residues. The CDR3 DNA reads as TGTGCCAGCAGCACCGAAGCCTATCAGCCCCAGCATTTT. This encodes CASSTEAYQPQHF.

The sample holds many counts of this clonotype. CDR3: CASSLFGEIDAKNIQYF. The CDR3 nucleotides are TGTGCCAGCAGTTTATTTGGGGAGATAGATGCCAAAAACATTCAGTACTTC. The V call is TRBV28, the J call TRBJ2-4; D perhaps matches TRBD2 (5 bases). V shed 1 base and J shed 1 base, with 14 bases lying between them. CDR3 length equals 17 residues. Per germline, CDR1 MDHEN and CDR2 SYDVKM. Combining the CDR3 with reference TRBV28 and TRBJ2-4 gives the whole variable domain DVKVTQSSRYLVKRTGEKVFLECVQDMDHENMFWYRQDPGLGLRLIYFSYDVKMKEKGDIPEGYSVSREKKERFSLILESASTNQTSMYLCASSLFGEIDAKNIQYFGAGTRLSVL.

This chain uses TRBV4-3 with TRBJ1-4; D is unclear. The V and J ends lost 0 bases and 1 base respectively, with 18 bases between them. The V gene's germline CDR1 is LGHNA and CDR2 YSLEER. The CDR3 totals 19 residues. The CDR3 DNA reads TGCGCCAGCAGCCAAGACGGCAGCTCGACTTGGGGAACTAATGAAAAACTGTTTTTT. Translated, it gives CASSQDGSSTWGTNEKLFF.

A few counts support this clonotype. V is TRBV14 and J is TRBJ2-5; D may match TRBD1 or TRBD2 (5 bases each). The CDR3 runs 15 residues. Germline CDR1 reads SGHDN; CDR2 reads FVKESK. V lost 3 bases to trimming and J lost 1 base, with 12 bases between them. The DNA for the CDR3 is TGTGCCAGCAGCCAGGGGGTTAGGCCCCAAGAGACCCAGTACTTC. Translating it yields CASSQGVRPQETQYF. Full variable domain (outside the CDR3, taken from reference TRBV14 and TRBJ2-5): EAGVTQFPSHSVIEKGQTVTLRCDPISGHDNLYWYRRVMGKEIKFLLHFVKESKQDESGMPNNRFLAERTGGTYSTLKVQPAELEDSGVYFCASSQGVRPQETQYFGPGTRLLVL.

The chain is built from TRBV7-6 and TRBJ1-4; D remains ambiguous. The ends were cut back, 6 bases at V and 7 bases at J, with 15 bases in the middle. The CDR3 spans 14 residues. Per germline, CDR1 SGHVS and CDR2 FNYEAQ. CDR3 amino acids: CASSLRGSGEKLFF. DNA of the CDR3: TGTGCCAGCAGTCTTAGAGGGTCGGGTGAAAAACTGTTTTTT.

This clonotype was observed a few times. This sequence joins TRBV6-2 or TRBV6-3 and TRBJ2-7; a weak D match, TRBD1 (5 bases). Per the germline V gene, CDR1 is MNHEY and CDR2 is SVGEGT. This CDR3 has 13 residues. V was cut by 2 bases and J by 0 bases, with 5 bases left in between. The CDR3 sequence is CASSYDSSYEQYF. DNA of the CDR3: TGTGCCAGCAGTTACGACAGCTCCTACGAGCAGTACTTC.

The chain joins TRBV7-2 to TRBJ1-2; weak D call: TRBD1 (5 bases). In germline, CDR1 is SGHTA, CDR2 FQGNSA. The CDR3 is 13 residues long. Trimming cost V 5 bases and J 6 bases, with 13 bases left between them. The CDR3 loop reads CASSTREVDGYTF. As DNA, the CDR3 is TGTGCCAGCAGCACCAGGGAGGTAGATGGCTACACCTTC. The complete variable domain, with remaining parts taken from reference TRBV7-2 and TRBJ1-2, reads GAGVSQSPSNKVTEKGKDVELRCDPISGHTALYWYRQSLGQGLEFLIYFQGNSAPDKSGLPSDRFSAERTGGSVSTLTIQRTQQEDSAVYLCASSTREVDGYTFGSGTRLTVV.

V gene TRBV7-2 combines with J gene TRBJ2-1; 7 bases map to TRBD2. This CDR3 has 15 amino acids. Germline loops: CDR1 SGHTA, CDR2 FQGNSA. J gave up 5 bases and V 1 base, and 5 bases lay outside the gene matches. Here the CDR3 reads CASSLVGGGNNEQFF. CDR3 bases: TGTGCCAGCAGCTTAGTTGGGGGGGGGAACAATGAGCAGTTCTTC.

The V call is TRBV7-9, the J call TRBJ2-1, with 13 nucleotides matching TRBD2. J was trimmed by 2 bases and V by 5 bases; bases with no gene match: 6. CDR1 SEHNR and CDR2 FQNEAQ come from the germline V gene (reference sequence). The CDR3 covers 17 residues. CDR3 bases: TGTGCCAGCAGCCAGACTAGCGGGAGGCGGGCCTACAATGAGCAGTTCTTC. Amino acid sequence: CASSQTSGRRAYNEQFF.

The chain links TRBV20-1 to TRBJ1-5, with 10 bases matching TRBD1. With 5 bases clipped from V and 6 bases from J, the junction kept 7 bases outside the gene matches. Germline lookup yields CDR1 DFQATT and CDR2 SNEGSKA (reference sequence). CDR3 length: 14 amino acids. This chain's CDR3 is CSAVTGGESQPQHF. DNA for the CDR3: TGCAGTGCTGTGACAGGGGGCGAGAGTCAGCCCCAGCATTTT.

The chain employs TRBV27 and TRBJ1-5; no clear D. V lost 3 bases, J lost 5 bases, and 5 bases lay in between. Germline assignment: CDR1 MNHEY and CDR2 SMNVEV (reference sequence). The CDR3 contains 12 residues. The CDR3 coding sequence is TGTGCCAGCAGTTTCATAGATCAGCCCCAGCATTTT. This translates into CASSFIDQPQHF.

The chain has TRBV12-3 or TRBV12-4 and TRBJ2-1; D not resolved. This CDR3 spans 12 amino acids. V was pared by 2 bases and J by 8 bases, with 7 bases between. The CDR3 sequence is CASSLSVYEQFF. CDR3 sequence (DNA): TGTGCCAGCAGTTTATCGGTTTATGAGCAGTTCTTC.

This clonotype occurred a few times. The chain employs TRBV7-8 and TRBJ2-7; the D gene is possibly TRBD2 (6 bases). The CDR3 extends over 14 amino acids. Germline lookup yields CDR1 SGHVS and CDR2 FQNEAQ. Trimming took 1 base from V and 4 from J, leaving 11 bases between them. CDR3 sequence (DNA): TGTGCCAGCAGCTTAGAGGGCCGGGGGTACGAGCAGTACTTC. This sequence encodes CASSLEGRGYEQYF. Based on the CDR3 plus reference TRBV7-8 and TRBJ2-7, the full variable domain is GAGVSQSPRYKVAKRGQDVALRCDPISGHVSLFWYQQALGQGPEFLTYFQNEAQLDKSGLPSDRFFAERPEGSVSTLKIQRTQQEDSAVYLCASSLEGRGYEQYFGPGTRLTVT.

This clonotype was detected only a few times. The rearrangement uses TRBV12-3 or TRBV12-4 and TRBJ1-2; possible D gene TRBD1, 6 bases. The CDR3 is 13 residues long. V dropped 1 base and J dropped 3 bases, with 6 bases sitting between them. Here the CDR3 DNA reads TGTGCCAGCAGTTTAGACAGGGACTATGGCTACACCTTC. Translating gives CASSLDRDYGYTF.

The sample holds a few counts of this clonotype. The V call is TRBV7-9, the J call TRBJ1-4, with TRBD1 matching 7 bases. The CDR3 loop spans 17 amino acids. Per germline, CDR1 SEHNR and CDR2 FQNEAQ (reference sequence). Germline trimming cut 5 bases from V and 0 bases from J; bases unmatched to any gene: 9. The CDR3 reads CASSGTGQTSTNEKLFF. The DNA for the CDR3 is TGTGCCAGCAGCGGAACGGGACAGACTTCAACTAATGAAAAACTGTTTTTT.

This sequence joins TRBV12-3 or TRBV12-4 and TRBJ2-1; 7 bases map to TRBD1. V was pared by 2 bases and J by 5 bases, with 15 bases of the junction left unmatched. The CDR3 has 18 amino acids. CDR3 sequence: CASSLLQGSPLRDNEQFF. The CDR3 DNA reads as TGTGCCAGCAGTTTATTACAGGGGTCCCCCCTTAGGGACAATGAGCAGTTCTTC.

This clonotype was observed a few times. The V call is TRBV7-2, the J call TRBJ2-7; tentative D call: TRBD2 (5 bases). CDR1 is SGHTA, CDR2 FQGNSA, per germline. The CDR3 contains 15 residues. Trimming removed 5 bases from V and 3 bases from J, with 17 bases in between. The CDR3 sequence is CASSIDTGMYYEQYF. DNA for the CDR3: TGTGCCAGCAGCATAGATACGGGGATGTACTACGAGCAGTACTTC.

This clonotype was seen a handful of times. The CDR3 loop reads CASSLVTEHSNQPQHF. CDR3 nucleotide sequence: TGTGCCAGCAGCTTAGTTACAGAACATAGCAATCAGCCCCAGCATTTT. J is TRBJ1-5 and V is TRBV7-9; D unclear. Looked up from germline, CDR1 is SEHNR and CDR2 is FQNEAQ (reference sequence). This CDR3 is 16 amino acids long. Trimming stripped 1 base from V and 0 bases from J, with 10 bases between.

The V gene is TRBV11-2, the J gene TRBJ2-2, with D hard to call. CDR1 is SGHAT and CDR2 is FQNNGV in the germline V gene. V lost 0 bases to trimming and J lost 2 bases, with 10 bases between them. There are 16 residues in the CDR3. Here the CDR3 reads CASSLDVSENTGELFF. The CDR3 region has the DNA TGTGCCAGCAGCTTAGATGTGTCCGAAAACACCGGGGAGCTGTTTTTT.

The chain has TRBV10-3 and TRBJ1-1; D uncertain. The CDR3 runs to 13 residues. Germline values: CDR1 ENHRY, CDR2 SYGVKD. Trimming pared 0 bases from V and 1 base from J, leaving 3 bases between. Here the CDR3 reads CAISESGNTEAFF. The CDR3 bases are TGTGCCATCAGTGAGTCGGGGAACACTGAAGCTTTCTTT.

The chain joins TRBV7-9 to TRBJ1-5; 9 bases align to TRBD1. This CDR3 spans 18 amino acids. The germline V gene has CDR1 SEHNR and CDR2 FQNEAQ (reference sequence). After removal of 3 bases from V and 0 bases from J, the junction contained 9 bases not matched to a gene. The CDR3 protein is CASSLGQGTTTSNQPQHF. The CDR3 nucleotides read TGTGCCAGCAGCTTGGGACAGGGAACTACTACTAGCAATCAGCCCCAGCATTTT.

The table lists this clonotype with a few counts. J is TRBJ1-2 and V is TRBV6-6; 8 bases match TRBD1. CDR3 length: 14 amino acids. The trim removed 2 bases at V and 3 bases at J, leaving 2 bases unmatched. CDR1 is MNHNY and CDR2 is SVGAGI in the germline V gene (reference sequence). The CDR3 DNA follows: TGTGCCAGCAGTTACCCGACAGGGGACTATGGCTACACCTTC. Translating it yields CASSYPTGDYGYTF.

The V gene is TRBV6-2 or TRBV6-3, the J gene TRBJ2-7, with D possibly matching TRBD1 (6 bases). This CDR3 region has 15 residues. The germline V gene encodes CDR1 MNHEY and CDR2 SVGEGT. The V end lost 2 bases, the J end lost 0 bases, and 11 bases lay between the germline ends. The CDR3 sequence is CASSYDRPSSYEQYF. The DNA of the CDR3 is TGTGCCAGCAGTTACGACAGGCCAAGCTCCTACGAGCAGTACTTC.

This clonotype was found a few times. The chain is built from TRBV7-2 and TRBJ2-5; D possibly corresponds to TRBD2 (5 bases). This CDR3 spans 13 amino acids. The germline V gene encodes CDR1 SGHTA and CDR2 FQGNSA. Trimming took off 5 bases at V and 2 bases at J, with 9 bases between the two ends. CDR3 sequence reads: CASSPPGQETQYF. The CDR3 region has the DNA TGTGCCAGCAGCCCCCCGGGGCAAGAGACCCAGTACTTC.

The V gene is TRBV6-2 or TRBV6-3, the J gene TRBJ2-2; no clear D gene. Between the trimmed V and J ends, which lost 2 bases and 6 bases, there was a span of 7 bases. From germline, CDR1 is MNHEY and CDR2 SVGEGT. The CDR3 covers 13 residues. The CDR3 DNA sequence: TGTGCCAGCAGTTACAAAGACCCCGGGGAGCTGTTTTTT. Translating gives CASSYKDPGELFF.

The chain combines TRBV27 with TRBJ1-5; D gene unclear. Per germline, CDR1 MNHEY and CDR2 SMNVEV (reference sequence). The CDR3 contains 14 residues. Trimming took 5 bases from V and 3 from J, leaving 11 bases between them. CDR3 residues: CASSRASYNQPQHF. DNA of the CDR3: TGTGCCAGCAGTAGGGCCAGCTACAATCAGCCCCAGCATTTT.